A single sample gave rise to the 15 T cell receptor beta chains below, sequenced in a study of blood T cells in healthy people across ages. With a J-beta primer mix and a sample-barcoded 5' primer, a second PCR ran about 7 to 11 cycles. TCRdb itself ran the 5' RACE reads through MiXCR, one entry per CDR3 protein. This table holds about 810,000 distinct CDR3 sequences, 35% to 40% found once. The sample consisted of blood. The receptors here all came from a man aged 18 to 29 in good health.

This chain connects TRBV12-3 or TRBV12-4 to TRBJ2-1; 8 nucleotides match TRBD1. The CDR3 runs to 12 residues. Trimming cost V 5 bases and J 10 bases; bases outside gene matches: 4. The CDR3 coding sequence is TGTGCCAGCAGTAGGACAGGGAGAGAGCAGTTCTTC. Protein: CASSRTGREQFF.

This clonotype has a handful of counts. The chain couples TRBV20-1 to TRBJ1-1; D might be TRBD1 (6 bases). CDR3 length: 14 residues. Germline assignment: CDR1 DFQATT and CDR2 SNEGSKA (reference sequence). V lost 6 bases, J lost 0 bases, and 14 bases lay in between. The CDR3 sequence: CSARVTGMNTEAFF. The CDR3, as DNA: TGCAGTGCCCGCGTGACAGGCATGAACACTGAAGCTTTCTTT.

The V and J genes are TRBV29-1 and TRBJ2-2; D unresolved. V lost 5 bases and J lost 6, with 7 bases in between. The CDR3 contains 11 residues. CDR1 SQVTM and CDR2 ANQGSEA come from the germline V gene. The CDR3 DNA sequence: TGCAGCGTTCTTCGGTCCGGGGAGCTGTTTTTT. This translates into CSVLRSGELFF.

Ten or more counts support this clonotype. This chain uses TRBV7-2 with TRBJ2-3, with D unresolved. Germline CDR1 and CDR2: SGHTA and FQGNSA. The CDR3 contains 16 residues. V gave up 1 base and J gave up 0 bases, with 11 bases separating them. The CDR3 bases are TGTGCCAGCAGCTTAGGTGGACCCGCTAGCACAGATACGCAGTATTTT. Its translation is CASSLGGPASTDTQYF.

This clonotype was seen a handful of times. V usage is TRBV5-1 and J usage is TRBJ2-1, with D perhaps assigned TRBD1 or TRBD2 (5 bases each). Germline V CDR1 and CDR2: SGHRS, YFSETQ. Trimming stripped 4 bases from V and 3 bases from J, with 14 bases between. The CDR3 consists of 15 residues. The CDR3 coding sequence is TGCGCCAGCAGCGTGTGGGGGAGCGACTACAATGAGCAGTTCTTC. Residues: CASSVWGSDYNEQFF. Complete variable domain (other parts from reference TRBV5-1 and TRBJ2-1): KAGVTQTPRYLIKTRGQQVTLSCSPISGHRSVSWYQQTPGQGLQFLFEYFSETQRNKGNFPGRFSGRQFSNSRSEMNVSTLELGDSALYLCASSVWGSDYNEQFFGPGTRLTVL.

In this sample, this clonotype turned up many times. This chain's CDR3 is CSARYTNQPQHF. The CDR3, as DNA: TGCAGTGCAAGATATACAAATCAGCCCCAGCATTTT. V usage is TRBV20-1 and J usage is TRBJ1-5; unclear D gene. CDR1 and CDR2 (germline): DFQATT, SNEGSKA (reference sequence). The CDR3 extends over 12 amino acids. Trimming removed 6 bases at V and 4 bases at J, with 10 bases between.

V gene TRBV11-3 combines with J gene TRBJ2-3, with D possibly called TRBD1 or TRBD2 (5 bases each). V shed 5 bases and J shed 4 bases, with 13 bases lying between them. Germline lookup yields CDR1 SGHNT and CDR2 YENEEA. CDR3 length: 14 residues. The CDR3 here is CASSPGAGADTQYF. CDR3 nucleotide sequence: TGTGCCAGCAGCCCCGGGGCCGGGGCAGATACGCAGTATTTT.

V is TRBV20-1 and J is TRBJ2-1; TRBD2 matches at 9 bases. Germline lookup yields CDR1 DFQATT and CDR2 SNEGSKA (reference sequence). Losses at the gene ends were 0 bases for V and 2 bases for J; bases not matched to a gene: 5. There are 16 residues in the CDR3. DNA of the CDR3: TGCAGTGCTAGAGATCCCGGGACTAGCCCCTACAATGAGCAGTTCTTC. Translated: CSARDPGTSPYNEQFF.

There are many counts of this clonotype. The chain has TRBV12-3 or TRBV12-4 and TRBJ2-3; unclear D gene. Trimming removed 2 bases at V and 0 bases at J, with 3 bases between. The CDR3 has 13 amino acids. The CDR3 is CASSLRSTDTQYF. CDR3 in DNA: TGTGCCAGCAGTTTAAGGAGCACAGATACGCAGTATTTT.

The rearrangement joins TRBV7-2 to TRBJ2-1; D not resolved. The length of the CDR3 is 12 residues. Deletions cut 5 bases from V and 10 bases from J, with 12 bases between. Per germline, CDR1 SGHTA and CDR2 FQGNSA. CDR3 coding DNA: TGTGCCAGCAGCCCTTCAATGAACGAGCAGTTCTTC. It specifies CASSPSMNEQFF.

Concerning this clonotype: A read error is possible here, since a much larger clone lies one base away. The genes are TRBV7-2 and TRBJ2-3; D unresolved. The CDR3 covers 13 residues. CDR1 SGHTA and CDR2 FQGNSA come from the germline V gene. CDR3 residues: CAGSANVDDTQYF. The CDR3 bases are TGTGCCGGCAGCGCAAATGTCGACGATACGCAGTATTTT. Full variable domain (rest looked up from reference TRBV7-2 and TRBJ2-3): GAGVSQSPSNKVTEKGKDVELRCDPISGHTALYWYRQSLGQGLEFLIYFQGNSAPDKSGLPSDRFSAERTGGSVSTLTIQRTQQEDSAVYLCAGSANVDDTQYFGPGTRLTVL.

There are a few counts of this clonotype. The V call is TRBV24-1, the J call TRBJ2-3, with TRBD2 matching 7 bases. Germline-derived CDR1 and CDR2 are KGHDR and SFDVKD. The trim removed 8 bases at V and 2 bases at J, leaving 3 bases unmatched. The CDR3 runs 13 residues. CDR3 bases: TGTGCCACCACAGCGGGGTACACAGATACGCAGTATTTT. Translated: CATTAGYTDTQYF.

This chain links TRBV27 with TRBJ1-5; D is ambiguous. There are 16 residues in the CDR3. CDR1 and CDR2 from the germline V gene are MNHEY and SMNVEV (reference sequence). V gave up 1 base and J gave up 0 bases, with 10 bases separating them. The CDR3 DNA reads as TGTGCCAGCAGTTTATGGGCAGACAATAGCAATCAGCCCCAGCATTTT. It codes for CASSLWADNSNQPQHF.

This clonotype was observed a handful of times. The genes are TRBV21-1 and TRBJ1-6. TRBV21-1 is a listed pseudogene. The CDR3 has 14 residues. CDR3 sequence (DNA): TGTGCCAGCCCCCGTGGTACGCATAATTCACCCCTCCACTTT. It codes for CASPRGTHNSPLHF.

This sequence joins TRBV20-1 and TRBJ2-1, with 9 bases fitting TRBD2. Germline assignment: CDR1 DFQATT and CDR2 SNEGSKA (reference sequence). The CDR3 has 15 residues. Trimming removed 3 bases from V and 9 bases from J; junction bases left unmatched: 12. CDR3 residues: CSARGGLAEHPEQFF. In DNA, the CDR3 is TGCAGTGCTAGGGGGGGACTAGCCGAGCATCCTGAGCAGTTCTTC.